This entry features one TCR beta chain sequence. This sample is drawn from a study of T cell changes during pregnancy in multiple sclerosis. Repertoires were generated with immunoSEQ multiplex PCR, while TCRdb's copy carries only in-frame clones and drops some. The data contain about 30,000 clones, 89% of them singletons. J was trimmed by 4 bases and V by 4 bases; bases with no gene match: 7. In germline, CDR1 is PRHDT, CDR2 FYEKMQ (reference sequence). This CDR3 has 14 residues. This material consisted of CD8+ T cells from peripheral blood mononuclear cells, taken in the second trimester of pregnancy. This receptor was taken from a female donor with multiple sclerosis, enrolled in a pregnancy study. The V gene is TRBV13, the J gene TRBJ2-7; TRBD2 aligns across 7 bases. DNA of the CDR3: TGTGCCAGCAGCTCCCGTAGCGGGCATTACGAGCAGTACTTC. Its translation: CASSSRSGHYEQYF.